These 17 T cell receptor beta chains originate from one sample sequenced in a study of blood T cell repertoires in COVID-19 (dated by TCRdb to between 2020 and 2021). Library generation was performed with the immunoSEQ multiplex PCR assay. Held by TCRdb, this immuneACCESS table contains in-frame sequences only and omits some clones. Under half of the omission traces to an unresolved V gene where checked; the cause of the rest is unknown. Here the sample has 250,000 to 350,000 clones; 90% occur a single time. 0.95% to 1.2% of the sample is taken by the ten largest. What was sequenced was PBMCs or T cells enriched from blood (not recorded which). These receptors came from a woman in her twenties or thirties who had recovered from COVID-19.

This clone was seen only a few times. The chain links TRBV6-5 to TRBJ1-4; D is undetermined. The CDR3 runs to 15 residues. Germline values: CDR1 MNHEY, CDR2 SVGAGI. With 0 bases removed from V and 4 bases from J, the gap between germline ends came to 9 bases. DNA for the CDR3: TGTGCCAGCAGTTACTCATGGGCGGGTAATGAAAAACTGTTTTTT. Translation gives CASSYSWAGNEKLFF.

This sequence joins TRBV29-1 and TRBJ2-5; a possible D gene is TRBD1 (5 bases). Germline V gene sequence: CDR1 SQVTM, CDR2 ANQGSEA. The V gene lost 3 bases and the J gene lost 0 bases, with 8 bases spanning the gap. CDR3 length equals 13 residues. The CDR3 protein is CSVDRANQETQYF. CDR3 nucleotide sequence: TGCAGCGTTGACAGGGCAAACCAAGAGACCCAGTACTTC.

V and J are TRBV5-5 and TRBJ2-1; 9 bases are shared with TRBD2. V shed 0 bases, J shed 9 bases, and the junction held 10 bases outside the gene matches. The CDR3 extends over 16 amino acids. From germline, CDR1 is SGHKS and CDR2 YYEKEE (reference sequence). The CDR3, as DNA: TGTGCCAGCAGCTTGGTTTTTGCGGGAGGGCGGTCTGAGCAGTTCTTC. Translating gives CASSLVFAGGRSEQFF.

On this clone: In the same sample, other DNA sequences code for this CDR3. The V gene is TRBV5-1, the J gene TRBJ1-1; 8 bases match TRBD1. Germline lookup yields CDR1 SGHRS and CDR2 YFSETQ. The CDR3 spans 14 residues. J gave up 4 bases and V 0 bases, and 2 bases lay outside the gene matches. In DNA form, the CDR3 reads TGCGCCAGCAGCTTGGGGACAGGGCGCACTGAAGCTTTCTTT. Translated, it gives CASSLGTGRTEAFF. The whole variable domain, filled in from reference TRBV5-1 and TRBJ1-1, reads KAGVTQTPRYLIKTRGQQVTLSCSPISGHRSVSWYQQTPGQGLQFLFEYFSETQRNKGNFPGRFSGRQFSNSRSEMNVSTLELGDSALYLCASSLGTGRTEAFFGQGTRLTVV.

Only a few counts were recorded for this clone. The chain combines TRBV19 with TRBJ1-5; TRBD1 is a possible D gene (5 bases). Between the trimmed V and J ends, which lost 5 bases and 0 bases, there was a span of 23 bases. Germline-derived CDR1 and CDR2 are LNHDA and SQIVND (reference sequence). This CDR3 region has 19 residues. The CDR3 spells CASSPRRIRGGDSNQPQHF. DNA of the CDR3: TGTGCCAGTAGTCCCAGACGGATACGGGGAGGGGATAGCAATCAGCCCCAGCATTTT.

The V call is TRBV9, the J call TRBJ2-2, with a possible D match to TRBD2 (6 bases). CDR1 and CDR2 from the germline V gene are SGDLS and YYNGEE. The CDR3 has 14 amino acids. Between the trimmed V and J ends, which lost 6 bases and 6 bases, there was a span of 15 bases. The CDR3 nucleotides read TGTGCCAGCACCCATGGGCGGGGCGCCGGGGAGCTGTTTTTT. Encoded protein: CASTHGRGAGELFF.

The chain recombines TRBV28 with TRBJ1-6; D gene unclear. Germline V gene lookup returns CDR1 MDHEN and CDR2 SYDVKM. The ends were cut back, 7 bases at V and 5 bases at J, with 12 bases in the middle. CDR3 length: 14 residues. The CDR3: CASNQLRDNSPLHF. DNA of the CDR3: TGTGCCAGCAACCAGCTCCGGGATAATTCACCCCTCCACTTT.

The V gene is TRBV18, the J gene TRBJ2-1; TRBD2 aligns across 10 bases. This CDR3 is built from 17 residues. Germline assignment: CDR1 KGHSH and CDR2 LQKENI. V shed 2 bases and J 0 bases; nucleotides not matched to a gene: 4. CDR3 bases: TGTGCCAGCTCACCAGCTAGCGGGGGTAGCTCCTACAATGAGCAGTTCTTC. This translates into CASSPASGGSSYNEQFF.

This chain uses TRBV9 with TRBJ2-1; 14 positions match TRBD2. V shed 3 bases, J shed 9 bases, and the junction held 8 bases outside the gene matches. Germline V gives CDR1 SGDLS, CDR2 YYNGEE. CDR3 length: 16 amino acids. CDR3: CASSESGLAGVSEQFF. CDR3 coding DNA: TGTGCCAGCAGCGAATCGGGACTAGCGGGAGTGAGTGAGCAGTTCTTC.

This chain uses TRBV6-4 with TRBJ2-1; the match to TRBD2 covers 9 bases. Germline V gene lookup returns CDR1 MRHNA and CDR2 SNTAGT. The CDR3 extends over 15 amino acids. Unmatched junction bases numbered 5, after V lost 5 bases and J lost 3 bases. This chain's CDR3 is CASSTLAGNYNEQFF. CDR3 DNA: TGTGCCAGCAGTACTCTAGCGGGGAACTACAATGAGCAGTTCTTC.

This rearrangement joins TRBV11-2 to TRBJ1-4; tentatively, D is TRBD1 (6 bases). The CDR3 contains 18 residues. In germline, CDR1 is SGHAT, CDR2 FQNNGV. With 5 bases removed from V and 0 bases from J, the gap between germline ends came to 19 bases. In DNA form, the CDR3 reads TGTGCCAGCAGCCCTAAGGGGGGGCGCTATGCAACTAATGAAAAACTGTTTTTT. It codes for CASSPKGGRYATNEKLFF.

The CDR3 sequence is CASTPTIPATGELFF. As DNA, the CDR3 is TGTGCCAGCACCCCGACAATTCCAGCCACCGGGGAGCTGTTTTTT. The chain has TRBV25-1 and TRBJ2-2; D is undetermined. Germline lookup yields CDR1 MGHDK and CDR2 SYGVNS. The CDR3 runs 15 residues. The V end was cut by 7 bases, the J end by 4 bases, with 16 bases between. Based on the CDR3 plus reference TRBV25-1 and TRBJ2-2, the full variable domain is EADIYQTPRYLVIGTGKKITLECSQTMGHDKMYWYQQDPGMELHLIHYSYGVNSTEKGDLSSESTVSRIRTEHFPLTLESARPSHTSQYLCASTPTIPATGELFFGEGSRLTVL.

The chain carries TRBV5-1 and TRBJ2-3; 12 positions match TRBD2. The V gene end was trimmed by 1 base and the J gene end by 5 bases; junction bases not matched to a gene: 5. Germline V gene lookup returns CDR1 SGHRS and CDR2 YFSETQ. The CDR3 consists of 16 residues. The CDR3 loop reads CASSLSSGRAVDTQYF. The CDR3 DNA follows: TGCGCCAGCAGCTTGTCTAGCGGGAGGGCCGTAGATACGCAGTATTTT.

This clone came up once. The chain combines TRBV18 with TRBJ2-1; 12 bases match TRBD1. Germline lookup yields CDR1 KGHSH and CDR2 LQKENI. This CDR3 spans 15 amino acids. The trim removed 5 bases at V and 5 bases at J, leaving 4 bases unmatched. This CDR3 is CASSAGQGADNEQFF. The CDR3 DNA is TGTGCCAGCTCAGCGGGACAGGGGGCTGACAATGAGCAGTTCTTC.

The chain combines TRBV28 with TRBJ2-5, with a weak D call TRBD1 (6 bases). V was cut by 5 bases and J by 6 bases, with 16 bases left in between. Germline loops: CDR1 MDHEN, CDR2 SYDVKM. The CDR3 totals 14 residues. This CDR3 reads CASSTQQGVKTQYF. For the CDR3, the DNA is TGTGCCAGCAGTACCCAACAGGGAGTTAAGACCCAGTACTTC.

This chain joins TRBV2 and TRBJ1-6, with D perhaps TRBD1 (6 bases). Germline V gene sequence: CDR1 SNHLY, CDR2 FYNNEI. The V end lost 6 bases, the J end lost 3 bases, and 9 bases lay between the germline ends. The CDR3 extends over 14 amino acids. CDR3 sequence reads: CASRRGGYNSPLHF. As DNA, the CDR3 is TGTGCCAGCAGGAGGGGGGGCTATAATTCACCCCTCCACTTT.

There are a few counts of this clone. V and J are TRBV5-1 and TRBJ1-3, with 7 bases identical to TRBD1. This CDR3 region has 15 residues. The germline V gene encodes CDR1 SGHRS and CDR2 YFSETQ. J gave up 2 bases and V 4 bases, and 6 bases lay outside the gene matches. CDR3 amino acids: CASSAFQGAGNTIYF. The CDR3, as DNA: TGCGCCAGCAGCGCGTTCCAGGGGGCTGGAAACACCATATATTTT.